Listed below are T cell receptor beta chains from one sample, sequenced in a study of T-cell reconstitution after alpha-beta-depleted transplantation in children. TCRdb re-derived calls from the PCR reads in MiXCR, one entry per CDR3 protein. In the table there are about 300,000 distinct CDR3 sequences, 10% of which are singletons. Here the sequenced sample was PBMCs, taken before TCRalphabeta/CD19-depleted stem cell transplant. The receptors stem from a boy younger than two with acute myeloid leukemia, due to receive a stem cell transplant. Both conserved end residues are part of each CDR3. D genes are given only for firm matches. Expanded clones get a size class; other rows say once, few or many, or leave the size out.

CDR3 DNA,CDR3 protein,J gene,V gene,clone size,D gene
TGTGCCAGCAGCCAAGAGTTCTCTGGGGCCAACGTCCTGACTTTC,CASSQEFSGANVLTF,TRBJ2-6,TRBV16,many,.
TGTGCCAGCAGCTTCCTAGCGGGGGGGACCTACGAGCAGTACTTC,CASSFLAGGTYEQYF,TRBJ2-7,TRBV7-2,many,TRBD2
TGCAGTGCTAGAAGAACGGGACAGGTTTACAATGAGCAGTTCTTC,CSARRTGQVYNEQFF,TRBJ2-1,TRBV20-1,many,TRBD1
TGTGCCAGCAGGGGGACAGCCGCCTACGAGCAGTACTTC,CASRGTAAYEQYF,TRBJ2-7,TRBV28,many,TRBD1
TGCAGTGCTAGATGGGGAGAATTCTCCTACGAGCAGTACTTC,CSARWGEFSYEQYF,TRBJ2-7,TRBV20-1,.,.
TGTGCCAGCAGCTCGGACTTCAGGGGGAAGGAGACCCAGTACTTC,CASSSDFRGKETQYF,TRBJ2-5,TRBV5-4,many,TRBD1
TGTGCCAGCCACGGTCAGGGGGTCTTAGCCAAAAACATTCAGTACTTC,CASHGQGVLAKNIQYF,TRBJ2-4,TRBV2,few,TRBD1
TGCTGTGCTAGAGGGGCGCAGGGGTATAGCAATCAGCCCCAGCATTTT,CCARGAQGYSNQPQHF,TRBJ1-5,TRBV20-1,.,.
TGCGCCAGCGCAGCGGGGGTTTTCACAGATACGCAGTATTTT,CASAAGVFTDTQYF,TRBJ2-3,TRBV5-1,few,TRBD2
TGCAGCGTTCTTAAATCCCCCGGGGGCCCGGGGGTACCCTACAATGAGCAGTTCTTC,CSVLKSPGGPGVPYNEQFF,TRBJ2-1,TRBV29-1,.,.
TGTGCCAGCAGCATACAGGGGGAAGCAGATACGCAGTATTTT,CASSIQGEADTQYF,TRBJ2-3,TRBV7-3,few,TRBD1
TGTGCCAGCAGTTACTCGAGGAATCAGCCCCAGCATTTT,CASSYSRNQPQHF,TRBJ1-5,TRBV6-5,many,.
TGTGCCAGCAGCTTAAAAGGCCCAGCGGGGGGGCCCCCAGATACGCAGTATTTT,CASSLKGPAGGPPDTQYF,TRBJ2-3,TRBV7-3,many,TRBD2
TGTGCCAGCAGTAGGACTAGCGGGGCCTACGAGCAGTACTTC,CASSRTSGAYEQYF,TRBJ2-7,TRBV27,many,TRBD2
TGCGCCAGCAGCTTAGGGACAGCGGGCTACGAGCAGTACTTC,CASSLGTAGYEQYF,TRBJ2-7,TRBV5-1,once,.
TGTGCCAGCAGATGGACGGCGAACACTGAAGCTTTCTTT,CASRWTANTEAFF,TRBJ1-1,TRBV5-4,many,.
TGCGCCAGCAGCCCCGGGACTAGCGCCTTATCTAGCACAGATACGCAGTATTTT,CASSPGTSALSSTDTQYF,TRBJ2-3,TRBV5-1,.,TRBD2
TGTGCCAGCACCTCCGGGACTACAGATACGCAGTATTTT,CASTSGTTDTQYF,TRBJ2-3,TRBV11-2,many,.
TGTGCCAGCAGCGTTATAGATGAGCAGTTCTTC,CASSVIDEQFF,TRBJ2-1,TRBV5-5,many,.
TGTGCCAGCGGGGACAGCCTAATCAGCCCCCAGCATTTT,CASGDSLISPQHF,TRBJ1-5,TRBV27,many,TRBD1
TGTGCCAGCAGCCGGACGTCCTTCGGCGCTTTCTTT,CASSRTSFGAFF,TRBJ1-1,TRBV7-9,many,.
TGTGCCAGCAGTGACTCCGTCAGGGAGGGAGTTAGCAATCAGCCCCAGCATTTT,CASSDSVREGVSNQPQHF,TRBJ1-5,TRBV6-4,.,.
TGCAGTCTAAACAGGGGGGGATCCTACAATGAGCAGTTCTTC,CSLNRGGSYNEQFF,TRBJ2-1,TRBV20-1,few,.